The T cell receptor (beta chain) under discussion was sequenced for a study of blood T cell repertoires in COVID-19. Looking at the study overall: The United States, Italy and Spain were the sources of the acute and convalescent COVID-19 samples. PBMCs, B-cell-depleted T cells, or T cells provided the cDNA or gDNA that made up the material.

In the source study's methods: Amplification from reference gene primers served as the basis for estimated nucleated cell counts. Only in-frame clones appear in the TCRdb table, and some are missing; sequencing was by immunoSEQ multiplex PCR. D and trimming were read from the DNA, whereas the V and J calls and clone size are those reported in that table. The profile shows under 150,000 clones, around 84% of them singletons. CDR1 and CDR2 (germline): GTSNPN, SVGIG (reference sequence). The CDR3 totals 13 residues. Germline trimming cut 8 bases from V and 6 bases from J; bases unmatched to any gene: 9.

The specimen was peripheral blood. The chain joins TRBV30 to TRBJ1-4; TRBD1 aligns across 7 bases. This TCR came from a woman in her thirties or forties with acute or convalescent COVID-19. For the CDR3, the DNA is TGTGCCCCGCGGGACAGAGGTTATGAAAAACTGTTTTTT. Amino acids: CAPRDRGYEKLFF.